The present T cell receptor (beta chain) was sequenced within a study of blood T cell repertoires in COVID-19 (dated by TCRdb to about 2020). Some background on the complete study: The collaborator samples originated in the United States, Italy and Spain and spanned the acute and convalescent phases of COVID-19. The repertoires were made available in a free public database intended to serve as a resource for research on the immune response to SARS-CoV-2. The material from the prospective study consisted of cDNA or gDNA derived from T cells, B-cell-depleted T cells, or PBMCs. The samples were drawn from two sources: the first 160 participants of the ongoing ImmuneRACE study, and 950 to 1,500 subjects contributed by 6 global collaborators. Where HLA class I and class II types were available, the types were taken from metadata supplied by the sample provider, not from assay-based typing. A de-identified subject ID, COVID-19 status, age in years and sex were almost always included in the sample metadata. The dataset comprised deeply sampled blood TCRbeta repertoires from subjects exposed to, actively infected with, or recovered from COVID-19. The full study reports these points: Clinical and demographic metadata were provided uncurated, with the amount varying by source and participant.

V is cut by 4 bases and J by 8 bases, and the space between the germline ends is 17 bases. Taken from cysteine to phenylalanine, the CDR3 has 14 residues. The CDR3 DNA has 42 bases and is translated from base 1. Taken from the germline V gene (reference sequence), the CDR1 and CDR2 loops are LGHDT and YNNKEL. The immunoSEQ Assay, a bias-controlled multiplex PCR, was used to amplify TCRbeta CDR3 regions from genomic DNA. Regarding the original processing steps: The number of nucleated cells in each sample was estimated from the amplification of reference gene primers within the assay. To quantify the absolute abundance of each unique TCRbeta CDR3 rearrangement, sequence reads were collapsed and filtered. Productive Simpson clonality was computed per sample as the square root of Simpson's diversity index over productive rearrangements. TCRdb provides this immuneACCESS table in a form limited to in-frame rearrangements. Some clones are lacking; in checked studies, under half of them reflect an unresolved V gene, and why the rest are absent is not known. Clone size and the V and J calls come from that table; the DNA yielded D and trimming. This sample is represented by about 35,000 clones; 83% of them were singletons. The ten largest clones take up approximately 3.3% of the sample.

Each collaborating institution followed its own protocols to collect whole blood in K2EDTA tubes. For TCRbeta analysis, collaborators shipped samples in one of three forms: frozen whole blood, isolated PBMCs, or DNA extracted from either of those sample types. The count of this clone is one. Its antigen has not been determined. There are no base qualities to consult, and no much larger clone falls within one base. The source is a man aged 50-60 years with acute or convalescent COVID-19. This chain joins TRBV3-1 (or the pseudogene TRBV3-2) to TRBJ1-2, with the D gene uncertain. The source material was peripheral blood. The CDR3: CASSPETSPGGYTF. The nucleotide sequence is TGTGCCAGCAGCCCCGAGACAAGTCCTGGGGGCTACACCTTC.